Presented here are 21 T cell receptor beta chains from one specimen sequenced in a study of T cell changes during pregnancy in multiple sclerosis. Produced via immunoSEQ multiplex PCR; TCRdb's table is partial and in-frame only. This sample has about 40,000 clones, with 88% found just once. The sample was peripheral blood, taken in the first trimester of pregnancy. These receptors were taken from a female donor in good health, enrolled as a control in a pregnancy study.

V gene TRBV5-1 combines with J gene TRBJ1-1; D may be TRBD1 (5 bases). The ends were cut back, 0 bases at V and 0 bases at J, with 9 bases in the middle. Germline CDR1 is SGHRS and CDR2 is YFSETQ. This CDR3 spans 15 amino acids. CDR3 nucleotides: TGCGCCAGCAGCTTGGGGCCAGGGATGAACACTGAAGCTTTCTTT. It translates to CASSLGPGMNTEAFF.

This clone was seen once. The CDR3 protein is CASSATGGRNQPQHF. The CDR3, as DNA: TGTGCCAGCAGCGCTACAGGGGGGCGCAATCAGCCCCAGCATTTT. This chain links TRBV9 with TRBJ1-5; 8 nucleotides align to TRBD1. J gave up 2 bases and V 3 bases, and 4 bases lay outside the gene matches. This CDR3 region has 15 residues. Germline CDR1 is SGDLS and CDR2 is YYNGEE.

The rearrangement uses TRBV6-1 and TRBJ1-3, with TRBD1 as a possible D gene (6 bases). CDR1 and CDR2 from the germline V gene are MNHNS and SASEGT. V was cut by 7 bases and J by 2 bases, with 12 bases left in between. The CDR3 loop spans 14 amino acids. The CDR3 loop reads CASMVRGTGNTIYF. CDR3 bases: TGTGCCAGCATGGTCAGGGGCACTGGAAACACCATATATTTT.

This chain links TRBV7-2 with TRBJ2-7; 10 bases are shared with TRBD2. Germline CDR1 is SGHTA and CDR2 is FQGNSA. V was clipped by 5 bases and J by 2 bases; unmatched bases: 6. The CDR3 is made up of 15 amino acids. In DNA form, the CDR3 reads TGTGCCAGCAGCCAGGAGCGGGGGGGTGCCTACGAGCAGTACTTC. Translation: CASSQERGGAYEQYF.

This sequence joins TRBV7-2 and TRBJ2-3, with 9 bases lining up with TRBD2. The V segment lost 2 bases and the J segment 0 bases; nucleotides outside the gene matches: 9. The CDR3 consists of 18 residues. CDR1 is SGHTA and CDR2 is FQGNSA in the germline V gene. The CDR3 sequence: CASSLRLAGKYSTDTQYF. The CDR3, as DNA: TGTGCCAGCAGCTTAAGGCTAGCGGGGAAATATAGCACAGATACGCAGTATTTT.

This chain uses TRBV15 with TRBJ2-2, with a possible D match to TRBD2 (7 bases). The V gene lost 0 bases and the J gene lost 1 base, with 12 bases spanning the gap. The germline gives CDR1 LNHNV, CDR2 YYDKDF (reference sequence). The CDR3 is 17 residues long. The CDR3 region is CATSRDGGALNTGELFF. The CDR3 DNA is TGTGCCACCAGCAGAGATGGGGGGGCCCTGAACACCGGGGAGCTGTTTTTT.

Only one count was recorded for this clone. J is TRBJ1-3 and V is TRBV6-5; 7 positions match TRBD1. Per the germline V gene, CDR1 is MNHEY and CDR2 is SVGAGI. V shed 5 bases and J 4 bases; nucleotides not matched to a gene: 5. The CDR3 runs to 14 residues. The CDR3 sequence is CASSTGALGNTIYF. In DNA, the CDR3 is TGTGCCAGCAGTACAGGGGCTTTGGGAAACACCATATATTTT.

The chain carries TRBV18 and TRBJ2-6, with 8 bases fitting TRBD1. This CDR3 has 20 residues. CDR1 and CDR2 from the germline V gene are KGHSH and LQKENI. Unmatched junction bases numbered 13, after V lost 3 bases and J lost 0 bases. For the CDR3, the DNA is TGTGCCAGCTCACCGGTCACTGCGACAGGGGATTTCTCTGGGGCCAACGTCCTGACTTTC. Encoded protein: CASSPVTATGDFSGANVLTF.

This clone was detected once. The V gene is TRBV7-9, the J gene TRBJ2-3; D might be TRBD2 (5 bases). The V end was cut by 1 base, the J end by 1 base, with 15 bases between. CDR1 is SEHNR, CDR2 FQNEAQ, per germline (reference sequence). There are 17 residues in the CDR3. The CDR3 nucleotides read TGTGCCAGCAGCTTAGGGCGGTCGGGGTTCGGCACAGATACGCAGTATTTT. Translating it yields CASSLGRSGFGTDTQYF.

The chain carries TRBV4-3 and TRBJ2-7; TRBD2 matches at 8 bases. Trimming cost V 4 bases and J 1 base; bases outside gene matches: 6. The germline CDR1 and CDR2 sequences are LGHNA and YSLEER. CDR3 length: 15 amino acids. The CDR3: CASSRGLADSYEQYF. The DNA of the CDR3 is TGCGCCAGCAGCCGCGGACTAGCCGATTCCTACGAGCAGTACTTC.

The chain is built from TRBV18 and TRBJ2-7; D may be TRBD1 (5 bases). This CDR3 is built from 14 residues. From germline, CDR1 is KGHSH and CDR2 LQKENI. V gave up 3 bases and J gave up 5 bases, with 14 bases separating them. CDR3 loop: CASSPLAGPDEQYF. In DNA, the CDR3 is TGTGCCAGCTCACCCCTGGCAGGGCCGGACGAGCAGTACTTC.

The chain carries TRBV27 and TRBJ1-4; TRBD1 matches at 8 bases. CDR1 and CDR2 (germline): MNHEY, SMNVEV (reference sequence). The CDR3 runs to 15 residues. After removal of 6 bases from V and 7 bases from J, the junction contained 10 bases not matched to a gene. CDR3 bases: TGTGCCAGCAGCCCCAGGGGGCGTTTAGGTGAAAAACTGTTTTTT. As protein: CASSPRGRLGEKLFF.

This sequence joins TRBV11-2 and TRBJ2-7, with D unclear. The CDR3 runs to 14 residues. Germline values: CDR1 SGHAT, CDR2 FQNNGV. V was trimmed by 1 base and J by 0 bases, leaving 7 bases between them. This chain's CDR3 is CASSLAGGSYEQYF. The CDR3 DNA follows: TGTGCCAGCAGCTTAGCTGGCGGCTCCTACGAGCAGTACTTC.

The chain recombines TRBV2 with TRBJ2-5; no clear D. V lost 3 bases, J lost 5 bases, and 22 bases lay in between. This CDR3 spans 17 amino acids. The germline V gene encodes CDR1 SNHLY and CDR2 FYNNEI. The CDR3 sequence is CASSELELTPPVETQYF. The CDR3 bases are TGTGCCAGCAGTGAGTTAGAGCTTACGCCCCCGGTTGAGACCCAGTACTTC.

The chain has TRBV14 and TRBJ2-1; D remains ambiguous. The germline V and J ends were trimmed by 5 bases and 4 bases, with 6 bases remaining between them. Germline V gene data show CDR1 as SGHDN and CDR2 as FVKESK. The CDR3 totals 12 residues. For the CDR3, the DNA is TGTGCCAGCAGCGCCCGGTACAATGAGCAGTTCTTC. Its translation is CASSARYNEQFF.

The chain couples TRBV27 to TRBJ1-6; 11 bases agree with TRBD1. The CDR3 is 13 residues long. CDR1 and CDR2 from the germline V gene are MNHEY and SMNVEV (reference sequence). J lost 8 bases, V lost 10 bases, and 4 bases had no gene match. CDR3 sequence: CATRTGGYSPLHF. CDR3 nucleotide sequence: TGTGCCACCCGGACAGGGGGCTATTCACCCCTCCACTTT.

The rearrangement joins TRBV28 to TRBJ1-6; TRBD1 agrees at 9 bases. Per the germline V gene, CDR1 is MDHEN and CDR2 is SYDVKM. CDR3 length: 15 amino acids. J lost 7 bases, V lost 7 bases, and 8 bases had no gene match. The CDR3: CASNTGTGKNSPLHF. The CDR3 DNA reads TGTGCCAGCAATACCGGGACAGGGAAAAATTCACCCCTCCACTTT.

V gene TRBV28 combines with J gene TRBJ2-1; 12 nucleotides match TRBD2. Trimming cost V 8 bases and J 9 bases; bases outside gene matches: 11. Germline assignment: CDR1 MDHEN and CDR2 SYDVKM. The CDR3 spans 15 residues. CDR3 loop: CASVSLAGGPSEQFF. In DNA form, the CDR3 reads TGTGCCAGCGTTAGCCTAGCGGGAGGGCCTAGTGAGCAGTTCTTC.

The chain joins TRBV11-2 to TRBJ2-7, with D possibly matching TRBD1 (6 bases). The CDR3 totals 16 residues. Trimming took off 4 bases at V and 0 bases at J, with 16 bases between the two ends. Germline values: CDR1 SGHAT, CDR2 FQNNGV. CDR3 DNA: TGTGCCAGCAGCTACAGGGCCGACAGTAGCTCCTACGAGCAGTACTTC. This translates into CASSYRADSSSYEQYF.

The chain has TRBV9 and TRBJ2-3; TRBD2 agrees at 8 bases. Per germline, CDR1 SGDLS and CDR2 YYNGEE. The CDR3 is made up of 16 amino acids. Trimming cost V 3 bases and J 4 bases; bases outside gene matches: 10. The CDR3 is CASSGRGAGAPDTQYF. The CDR3 DNA is TGTGCCAGCAGCGGCAGGGGAGCGGGAGCACCAGATACGCAGTATTTT.

The V gene is TRBV30, the J gene TRBJ2-5; 7 bases are shared with TRBD2. Trimming cost V 5 bases and J 4 bases; bases outside gene matches: 4. The CDR3 extends over 12 amino acids. The germline V gene has CDR1 GTSNPN and CDR2 SVGIG (reference sequence). CDR3: CAWDGGGETQYF. The CDR3 DNA follows: TGTGCCTGGGACGGCGGGGGAGAGACCCAGTACTTC.